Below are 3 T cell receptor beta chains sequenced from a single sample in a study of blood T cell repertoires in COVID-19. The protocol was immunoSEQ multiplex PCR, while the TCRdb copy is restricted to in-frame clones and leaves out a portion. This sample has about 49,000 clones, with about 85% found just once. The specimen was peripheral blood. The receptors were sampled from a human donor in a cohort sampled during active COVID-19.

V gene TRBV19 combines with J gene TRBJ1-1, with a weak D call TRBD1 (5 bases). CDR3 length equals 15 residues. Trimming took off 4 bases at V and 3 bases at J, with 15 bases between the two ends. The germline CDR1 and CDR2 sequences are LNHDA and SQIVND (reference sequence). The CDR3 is CASSNRDLGDTEAFF. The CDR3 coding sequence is TGTGCCAGTAGTAACCGGGACTTAGGGGACACTGAAGCTTTCTTT.

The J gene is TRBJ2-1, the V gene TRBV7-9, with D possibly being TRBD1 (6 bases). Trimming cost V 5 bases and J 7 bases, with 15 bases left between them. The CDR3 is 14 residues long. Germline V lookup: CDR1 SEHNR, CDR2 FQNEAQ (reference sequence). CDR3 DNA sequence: TGTGCCAGCAGCCTAACCGCAGGGGTGAATGAGCAGTTCTTC. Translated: CASSLTAGVNEQFF.

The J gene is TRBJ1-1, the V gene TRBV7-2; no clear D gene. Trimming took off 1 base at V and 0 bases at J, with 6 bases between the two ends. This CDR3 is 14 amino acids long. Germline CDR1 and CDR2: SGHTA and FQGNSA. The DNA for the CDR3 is TGTGCCAGCAGCTTAGATCAAATGAACACTGAAGCTTTCTTT. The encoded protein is CASSLDQMNTEAFF.